Here is one T cell receptor (beta chain) with its context. Which antigen it targets is not known. Qualities for individual bases were not recorded, and no much larger clone is one base off. Genomic DNA was extracted from sorted cells for sequencing of the TCRbeta CDR3 region. The immunoSEQ Assay was used for sequencing of TCRbeta CDR3 regions. TCRdb provides this immuneACCESS table in a form limited to in-frame rearrangements. Some clones are lacking; in checked studies, under half of them reflect an unresolved V gene, and why the rest are absent is not known. The sample contains about 110,000 clones, about nine tenths of them found a single time. The ten largest clones add up to around 0.5% of the sample. The data were obtained in a study of OX40 agonist ivuxolimab in advanced cancers. General notes on the study: Ivuxolimab was a fully human IgG2 agonistic monoclonal antibody targeting the costimulatory receptor OX40 (CD134). Intravenous ivuxolimab was administered to patients every 2 weeks at six dose levels: 0.01, 0.1, 0.3, 1.5, 3 and 10 mg/kg. Among the 52 dose-escalation patients, around 19 had hepatocellular carcinoma, 15 or so melanoma, 9 renal cell carcinoma and 9 head and neck cancer. A male proportion of approximately 83% and a mean age of approximately 60 years, ranging from 23 to 79, were recorded for the dose-escalation cohort. Patients were allowed to have had prior anti-PD-1, anti-PD-L1 or anti-CTLA-4 therapy, and 30% to 50% of the dose-escalation patients had previously received checkpoint inhibitors. Partial responses were achieved by three dose-escalation patients, of whom one had hepatocellular carcinoma and two had cutaneous melanoma. The purpose of peripheral TCRbeta sequencing was to test whether ivuxolimab changed TCR sequence diversity and led to clonal T-cell expansion. The paper reports the monotherapy dose-escalation portion (N ≈ 50 patients) of the phase I ivuxolimab trial.

Overall study outcomes, separate from this receptor: After ivuxolimab, more expanded clones were found on average in CD8+ T cells than in CD4+ T cells. Low levels of normalized T-cell clonal expansion were also seen in some patients who did not respond. Antigen specificity was not determined for the clonally expanded peripheral T cells. In the 0.1-3.0 mg/kg groups, partial responders were among the patients with the lowest normalized peripheral clonal expansion, particularly in CD8+ T cells. At doses of 0.1 to 3.0 mg/kg, clonal expansion of both CD4+ and CD8+ blood T cells was observed from baseline to week 6.

Patients with autoimmune disease history or receiving systemic immunosuppression were excluded from the trial. Peripheral blood for TCR sequencing was drawn from every dose cohort at baseline, at cycle 4 day 1 and at cycle 7 day 1. Samples came from an open-label, multicenter, first-in-human phase I dose-escalation trial of ivuxolimab. Adults with locally advanced or metastatic melanoma, renal cell, hepatocellular, or head and neck squamous cell carcinoma were enrolled in the trial. Before TCR sequencing, CD4+ and CD8+ T cells were separately sorted from peripheral blood. CDR1 and CDR2, looked up from the germline V gene, are LGHNA and YNFKEQ. V trim: 0 bases; J trim: 6 bases; unmatched bases: 16. The CDR3 measures 18 amino acids from cysteine to phenylalanine. Solely the CDR3 DNA is kept, with 54 bases framed from the first base.

The rearranged segments are TRBV4-2 and TRBJ2-5, with 7 bases in between that match TRBD2. The source is an adult with an advanced solid tumor such as melanoma, head and neck, liver or kidney cancer. The material was CD4+ or CD8+ T cells sorted from blood, obtained in a trial of the OX40 agonist ivuxolimab. The CDR3 region reads CASSQDLGGGRYVKTQYF. The nucleotide sequence reads as follows: TGTGCCAGCAGCCAAGATTTGGGGGGGGGTCGATATGTGAAGACCCAGTACTTC.